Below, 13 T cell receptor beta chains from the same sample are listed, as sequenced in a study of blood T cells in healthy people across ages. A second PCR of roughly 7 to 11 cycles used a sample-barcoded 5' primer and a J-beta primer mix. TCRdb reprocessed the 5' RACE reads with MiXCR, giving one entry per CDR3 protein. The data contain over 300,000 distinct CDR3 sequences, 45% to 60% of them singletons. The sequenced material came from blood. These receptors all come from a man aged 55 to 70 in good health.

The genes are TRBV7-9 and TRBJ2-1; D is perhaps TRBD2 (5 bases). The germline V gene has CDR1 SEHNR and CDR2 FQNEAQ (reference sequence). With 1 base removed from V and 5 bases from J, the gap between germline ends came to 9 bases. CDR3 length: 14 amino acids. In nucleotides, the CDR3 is TGTGCCAGCAGCTTAGGGGGAGCGGACAATGAGCAGTTCTTC. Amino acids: CASSLGGADNEQFF.

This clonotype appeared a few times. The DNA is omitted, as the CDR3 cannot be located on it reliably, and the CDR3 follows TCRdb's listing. The CDR3: CASSFYICSARGSYNEQFF. This chain uses TRBV7-8 with TRBJ2-1; the table's TRBD2 call for D was not verified on the DNA. The CDR3 is 19 amino acids long, termini counted. Germline CDR1 is SGHVS and CDR2 is FQNEAQ.

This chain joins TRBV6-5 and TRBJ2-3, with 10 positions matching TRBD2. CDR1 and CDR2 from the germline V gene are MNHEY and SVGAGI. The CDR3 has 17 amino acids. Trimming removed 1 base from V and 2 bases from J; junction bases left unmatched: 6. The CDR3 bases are TGTGCCAGCAGTTACTTCGGGCTAGCGGGAGACACAGATACGCAGTATTTT. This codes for CASSYFGLAGDTDTQYF.

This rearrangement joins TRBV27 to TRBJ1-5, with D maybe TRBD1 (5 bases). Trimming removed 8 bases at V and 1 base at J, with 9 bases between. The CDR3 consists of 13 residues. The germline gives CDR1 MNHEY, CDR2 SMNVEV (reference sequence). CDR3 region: CASGGWSNQPQHF. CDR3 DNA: TGTGCCAGCGGGGGGTGGAGCAATCAGCCCCAGCATTTT.

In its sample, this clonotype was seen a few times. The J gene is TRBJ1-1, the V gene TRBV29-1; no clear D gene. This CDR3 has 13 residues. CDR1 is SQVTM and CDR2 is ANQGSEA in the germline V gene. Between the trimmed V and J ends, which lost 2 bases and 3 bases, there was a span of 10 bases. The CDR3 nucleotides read TGCAGCGTTGAACCACGTGAGTACACTGAAGCTTTCTTT. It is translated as CSVEPREYTEAFF.

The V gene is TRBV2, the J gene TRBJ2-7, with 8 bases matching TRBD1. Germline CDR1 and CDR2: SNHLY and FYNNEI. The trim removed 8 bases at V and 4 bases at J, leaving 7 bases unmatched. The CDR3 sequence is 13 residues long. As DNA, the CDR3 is TGTGCCAGCGCGACCGGGACAGGTTACGAGCAGTACTTC. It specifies CASATGTGYEQYF.

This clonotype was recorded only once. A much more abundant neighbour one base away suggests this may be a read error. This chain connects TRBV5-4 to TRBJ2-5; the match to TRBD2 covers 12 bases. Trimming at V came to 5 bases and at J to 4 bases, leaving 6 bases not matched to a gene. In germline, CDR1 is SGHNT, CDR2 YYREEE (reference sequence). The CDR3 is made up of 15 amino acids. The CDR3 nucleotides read TGTGCCAGCAGACTAGCGGGAGGCCGCCGAGAGACCCAGTACTTC. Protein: CASRLAGGRRETQYF. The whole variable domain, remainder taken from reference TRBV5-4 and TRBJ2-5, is ETGVTQSPTHLIKTRGQQVTLRCSSQSGHNTVSWYQQALGQGPQFIFQYYREEENGRGNFPPRFSGLQFPNYSSELNVNALELDDSALYLCASRLAGGRRETQYFGPGTRLLVL.

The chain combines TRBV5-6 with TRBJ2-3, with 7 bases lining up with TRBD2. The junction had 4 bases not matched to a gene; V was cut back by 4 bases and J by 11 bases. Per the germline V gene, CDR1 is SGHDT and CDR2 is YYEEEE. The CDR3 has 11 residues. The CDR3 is CASSVGGGQYF. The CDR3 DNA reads TGTGCCAGCAGCGTTGGCGGGGGGCAGTATTTT.

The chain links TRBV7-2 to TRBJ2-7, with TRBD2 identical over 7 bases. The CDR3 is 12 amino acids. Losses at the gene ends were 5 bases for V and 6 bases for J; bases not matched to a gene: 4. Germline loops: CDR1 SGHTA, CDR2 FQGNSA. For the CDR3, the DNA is TGTGCCAGCAGCGGCGGGACTACCGAGCAGTACTTC. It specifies CASSGGTTEQYF.

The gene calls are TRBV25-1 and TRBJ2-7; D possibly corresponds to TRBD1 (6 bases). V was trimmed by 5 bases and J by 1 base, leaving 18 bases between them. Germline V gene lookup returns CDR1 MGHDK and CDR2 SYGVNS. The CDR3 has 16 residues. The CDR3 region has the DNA TGTGCCAGCAGTCCACGGACAGCGGTGGGGTCCTACGAGCAGTACTTC. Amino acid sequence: CASSPRTAVGSYEQYF.

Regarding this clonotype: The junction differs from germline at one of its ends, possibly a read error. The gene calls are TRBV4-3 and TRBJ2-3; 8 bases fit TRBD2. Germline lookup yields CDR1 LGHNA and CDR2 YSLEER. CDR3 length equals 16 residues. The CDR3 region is CAGSQGPAGGTDTQYF. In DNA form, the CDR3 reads TGCGCCGGCAGCCAAGGACCAGCGGGAGGCACAGATACGCAGTATTTT.

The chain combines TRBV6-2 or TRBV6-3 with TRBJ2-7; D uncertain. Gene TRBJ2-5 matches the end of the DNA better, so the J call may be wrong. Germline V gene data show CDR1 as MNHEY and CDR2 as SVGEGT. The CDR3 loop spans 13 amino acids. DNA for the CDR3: TGTGCCAGCAGTTGGCGATCCCGGGAGACCCAGTACTTC. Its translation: CASSWRSRETQYF.

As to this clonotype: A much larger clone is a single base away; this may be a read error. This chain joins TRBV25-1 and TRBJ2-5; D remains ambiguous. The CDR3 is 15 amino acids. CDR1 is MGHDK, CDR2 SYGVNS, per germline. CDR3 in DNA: TGTGCCAGCAGTGATGCGGCGGAGTGGGAAGAGACCCGGTACTTC. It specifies CASSDAAEWEETRYF.